The 25 T cell receptor beta chains in this list originate from one sample, sequenced in a study of T cells in Graves' hyperthyroidism and ophthalmopathy. The CDR3 regions of TCR beta were amplified from RNA transcripts. HTBI primers were employed in a first-round RT-PCR of the TCR CDR3. Each CDR3 protein is one row after TCRdb ran MiXCR on the multiplex PCR reads. Among about 640,000 distinct CDR3 sequences listed, roughly 20% were seen once. The sample taken for sequencing was blood. The receptors derive from a man between 25 and 39 years old with Graves' ophthalmopathy.

V gene TRBV11-2 combines with J gene TRBJ2-1; D not certain. The germline CDR1 and CDR2 sequences are SGHAT and FQNNGV. The CDR3 spans 13 residues. Deletions cut 6 bases from V and 9 bases from J, with 15 bases between. This CDR3 is CASSGPSRSEQFF. The CDR3 region has the DNA TGTGCCAGCAGTGGTCCTTCCCGGAGTGAGCAGTTCTTC. The full variable domain, with the rest looked up from reference TRBV11-2 and TRBJ2-1, is EAGVAQSPRYKIIEKRQSVAFWCNPISGHATLYWYQQILGQGPKLLIQFQNNGVVDDSQLPKDRFSAERLKGVDSTLKIQPAKLEDSAVYLCASSGPSRSEQFFGPGTRLTVL.

The rearrangement uses TRBV4-2 and TRBJ2-2; 14 bases align to TRBD2. Germline trimming cut 1 base from V and 6 bases from J; bases unmatched to any gene: 4. The CDR3 has 17 residues. Germline CDR1 reads LGHNA; CDR2 reads YNFKEQ. The CDR3 region is CASSQAGLAGGSGELFF. CDR3 sequence (DNA): TGTGCCAGCAGCCAAGCAGGACTAGCGGGAGGCTCCGGGGAGCTGTTTTTT.

V is TRBV7-9 and J is TRBJ2-1, with 7 bases identical to TRBD2. In germline, CDR1 is SEHNR, CDR2 FQNEAQ (reference sequence). J lost 5 bases, V lost 10 bases, and 14 bases had no gene match. The CDR3 loop spans 15 amino acids. The CDR3 coding sequence is TGTGCCACGAGGCGGGAGACTAGCTGGGACAATGAGCAGTTCTTC. Encoded protein: CATRRETSWDNEQFF.

This clonotype showed up many times. The chain is built from TRBV7-3 and TRBJ2-1; TRBD2 matches 7 bases. The CDR3 extends over 15 amino acids. The trim removed 4 bases at V and 2 bases at J, leaving 5 bases unmatched. Germline CDR1 is SGHTA and CDR2 is FQGTGA. The DNA of the CDR3 is TGTGCCAGCAGCTATTCTAGCGGTACCTACAATGAGCAGTTCTTC. Protein product: CASSYSSGTYNEQFF.

A few counts support this clonotype. The rearrangement joins TRBV7-6 to TRBJ2-5; the D is unclear. Germline V lookup: CDR1 SGHVS, CDR2 FNYEAQ. There are 15 residues in the CDR3. V dropped 3 bases and J dropped 5 bases, with 16 bases sitting between them. CDR3 DNA sequence: TGTGCCAGCAGCTTGGTCCCGGCGGCCGCTGAGACCCAGTACTTC. Encoded protein: CASSLVPAAAETQYF.

On this clonotype itself: At one boundary the junction diverges from the germline segment, which might be a read error. The chain couples TRBV20-1 to TRBJ2-1, with 15 bases lining up with TRBD2. Germline CDR1 reads DFQATT; CDR2 reads SNEGSKA (reference sequence). This CDR3 is built from 16 residues. The CDR3 here is CSAREGLAGGYNEQFF. In DNA form, the CDR3 reads TGCAGTGCTCGAGAGGGACTAGCGGGAGGCTACAATGAGCAGTTCTTC.

This clonotype came up many times. This chain links TRBV6-2 or TRBV6-3 with TRBJ1-1, with D uncertain. Germline loops: CDR1 MNHEY, CDR2 SVGEGT. This CDR3 has 14 amino acids. Trimming stripped 5 bases from V and 1 base from J, with 11 bases between. The chain's CDR3 is CASSPLTWNTEAFF. The CDR3 nucleotides read TGTGCCAGCAGTCCATTGACTTGGAACACTGAAGCTTTCTTT.

Ten or more counts support this clonotype. The gene calls are TRBV2 and TRBJ1-5; 10 bases map to TRBD1. Germline loops: CDR1 SNHLY, CDR2 FYNNEI. Trimming took 4 bases from V and 1 from J; bases not matched to a gene: 1. This CDR3 has 15 residues. In DNA form, the CDR3 reads TGTGCCAGCAGTGGACAGGGGGCCAGCAATCAGCCCCAGCATTTT. Translating gives CASSGQGASNQPQHF.

This clonotype has just a few counts. The CDR3 DNA reads TGTGCCAGCAGAACCCCGGGACTACCCGAGAATGAGCAGTTCTTC. It is translated as CASRTPGLPENEQFF. The chain has TRBV7-2 and TRBJ2-1, with TRBD2 matching over 7 bases. V lost 6 bases to trimming and J lost 7 bases; unmatched junction nucleotides: 12. The CDR3 extends over 15 amino acids. Germline loops: CDR1 SGHTA, CDR2 FQGNSA.

In its sample, this clonotype was seen many times. V gene TRBV11-3 combines with J gene TRBJ2-7; 8 bases match TRBD2. There are 12 residues in the CDR3. CDR1 and CDR2 from the germline V gene are SGHNT and YENEEA. With 3 bases clipped from V and 6 bases from J, the junction kept 1 base outside the gene matches. For the CDR3, the DNA is TGTGCCAGCAGCTTCGCGGGAGGCGAGCAGTACTTC. Translating gives CASSFAGGEQYF.

This clonotype has only a few counts. The chain uses TRBV10-3 and TRBJ2-3, with unresolved D. Germline CDR1 reads ENHRY; CDR2 reads SYGVKD. This CDR3 comprises 13 residues. Trimming removed 9 bases at V and 1 base at J, with 11 bases between. The CDR3 spells CAISGLGTDTQYF. CDR3 DNA sequence: TGTGCCATATCGGGCCTAGGCACAGATACGCAGTATTTT.

This clonotype was recorded a few times. The CDR3 is CASSLRRGKTYEQYF. CDR3 nucleotide sequence: TGTGCCAGCAGCTTAAGGCGGGGGAAAACCTACGAGCAGTACTTC. The chain employs TRBV7-6 and TRBJ2-7; 7 bases match TRBD2. The V gene end was trimmed by 2 bases and the J gene end by 2 bases; junction bases not matched to a gene: 6. This CDR3 contains 15 residues. Germline CDR1 SGHVS, CDR2 FNYEAQ.

This clonotype was counted only a few times. V gene TRBV20-1 combines with J gene TRBJ2-4, with TRBD2 as a possible D gene (5 bases). There are 11 residues in the CDR3. Germline V gene data show CDR1 as DFQATT and CDR2 as SNEGSKA (reference sequence). Trimming cost V 5 bases and J 7 bases, with 9 bases left between them. The CDR3 region has the DNA TGCAGTGCTGCTAGCAAGAACATTCAGTACTTC. The encoded protein is CSAASKNIQYF.

This clonotype was observed a handful of times. V gene TRBV25-1 combines with J gene TRBJ1-6; 7 bases agree with TRBD1. The ends lost 8 bases at V and 4 bases at J; junction bases unmatched: 2. CDR1 is MGHDK and CDR2 is SYGVNS in the germline V gene. The CDR3 is 13 residues long. The CDR3, as DNA: TGTGCCAGCCAGGGACAGTATAATTCACCCCTCCACTTT. Translated: CASQGQYNSPLHF.

The V call is TRBV24-1, the J call TRBJ2-5; 7 bases match TRBD2. The CDR3 is 14 amino acids. V was pared by 5 bases and J by 0 bases, with 2 bases of the junction left unmatched. Germline V gives CDR1 KGHDR, CDR2 SFDVKD. CDR3 sequence (DNA): TGTGCCACCAGTGGAACTAGCGACCAAGAGACCCAGTACTTC. Residues: CATSGTSDQETQYF.

V and J are TRBV7-2 and TRBJ2-7; 7 bases fit TRBD1. Germline trimming cut 4 bases from V and 2 bases from J; bases unmatched to any gene: 8. Germline lookup yields CDR1 SGHTA and CDR2 FQGNSA. CDR3 length: 15 amino acids. Written as DNA, the CDR3 is TGTGCCAGCAGCTCTAACCGGGACAGCCCCTACGAGCAGTACTTC. This encodes CASSSNRDSPYEQYF.

This clonotype was observed a few times. V gene TRBV7-9 combines with J gene TRBJ2-5; D assignment may be TRBD1 or TRBD2 (5 bases each). With 2 bases removed from V and 5 bases from J, the gap between germline ends came to 12 bases. The length of the CDR3 is 14 residues. Germline CDR1 reads SEHNR; CDR2 reads FQNEAQ (reference sequence). DNA for the CDR3: TGTGCCAGCAGCTTAACTGGGGGAGCTGAGACCCAGTACTTC. Its translation: CASSLTGGAETQYF. Supplemented by reference TRBV7-9 and TRBJ2-5, the full variable domain reads DTGVSQNPRHKITKRGQNVTFRCDPISEHNRLYWYRQTLGQGPEFLTYFQNEAQLEKSRLLSDRFSAERPKGSFSTLEIQRTEQGDSAMYLCASSLTGGAETQYFGPGTRLLVL.

The chain uses TRBV7-9 and TRBJ2-3; possibly TRBD2 for D (5 bases). The germline CDR1 and CDR2 sequences are SEHNR and FQNEAQ (reference sequence). The CDR3 has 15 residues. The ends were cut back, 4 bases at V and 0 bases at J, with 11 bases in the middle. CDR3 in amino acids: CASSSGKGSTDTQYF. The CDR3 DNA reads as TGTGCCAGCAGCTCGGGAAAGGGAAGCACAGATACGCAGTATTTT.

About this clonotype itself: One end of the junction is discordant with germline, which a read error may explain. The chain couples TRBV3-1 to TRBJ2-1, with D possibly being TRBD2 (6 bases). The CDR3 spans 12 residues. Per germline, CDR1 LGHDT and CDR2 YNNKEL (reference sequence). The CDR3 nucleotides are TGTGCCAGCAGCCAAGCGGGGAGGTCAGAGTGCTTC. Encoded protein: CASSQAGRSECF.

The V and J genes are TRBV5-5 and TRBJ2-7; 10 nucleotides align to TRBD2. The trim removed 4 bases at V and 2 bases at J, leaving 6 bases unmatched. The CDR3 consists of 15 residues. The germline gives CDR1 SGHKS, CDR2 YYEKEE (reference sequence). The CDR3 bases are TGTGCCAGCAGCCGTACTAGCGGGGCTACCTACGAGCAGTACTTC. Amino acid sequence: CASSRTSGATYEQYF. Full variable domain (outside the CDR3, taken from reference TRBV5-5 and TRBJ2-7): DAGVTQSPTHLIKTRGQQVTLRCSPISGHKSVSWYQQVLGQGPQFIFQYYEKEERGRGNFPDRFSARQFPNYSSELNVNALLLGDSALYLCASSRTSGATYEQYFGPGTRLTVT.

This clonotype was counted ten times or more. The chain joins TRBV5-1 to TRBJ1-1; D unclear. CDR1 and CDR2 from the germline V gene are SGHRS and YFSETQ. The CDR3 runs 17 residues. Deletions cut 5 bases from V and 5 bases from J, with 25 bases between. This CDR3 reads CASRKNENNNKRTEAFF. In DNA form, the CDR3 reads TGCGCCAGCAGAAAAAACGAAAATAATAACAAAAGGACTGAAGCTTTCTTT.

The J gene is TRBJ2-1, the V gene TRBV29-1; 13 nucleotides align to TRBD2. The CDR3 consists of 13 residues. J lost 9 bases, V lost 7 bases, and 6 bases had no gene match. Germline V gives CDR1 SQVTM, CDR2 ANQGSEA. The DNA for the CDR3 is TGCAGCGCTGGACTAGCGGGAGTGGGTGAGCAGTTCTTC. Translated: CSAGLAGVGEQFF.

This clonotype was counted a few times. This chain links TRBV3-1 with TRBJ2-5; perhaps TRBD2 as D (6 bases). The CDR3 covers 12 residues. Germline lookup yields CDR1 LGHDT and CDR2 YNNKEL (reference sequence). Trimming cost V 8 bases and J 3 bases, with 10 bases left between them. Written as DNA, the CDR3 is TGTGCCAGCCGGGACTCCAAAGAGACCCAGTACTTC. The encoded protein is CASRDSKETQYF.

This clonotype showed up many times. The chain links TRBV11-2 to TRBJ2-3, with 8 nucleotides matching TRBD1. This CDR3 has 14 residues. Germline assignment: CDR1 SGHAT and CDR2 FQNNGV. With 5 bases clipped from V and 6 bases from J, the junction kept 7 bases outside the gene matches. The CDR3 nucleotides read TGTGCCAGCAGCCTGCAGACAGGGGCGGATACGCAGTATTTT. As protein: CASSLQTGADTQYF.

This clonotype has ten or more counts. The V and J genes are TRBV2 and TRBJ1-2; a weak D match, TRBD1 (5 bases). The germline V and J ends were trimmed by 7 bases and 4 bases, with 16 bases remaining between them. The CDR3 is 14 amino acids. Germline loops: CDR1 SNHLY, CDR2 FYNNEI. For the CDR3, the DNA is TGTGCCAGCACCGAGGGGCAGGGCGGCTATGGCTACACCTTC. This translates into CASTEGQGGYGYTF.